Presented here are 22 T cell receptor beta chains from one specimen sequenced in a study of T cell responses to AZD1222 COVID-19 vaccine. Repertoires were generated with immunoSEQ multiplex PCR, while TCRdb's copy carries only in-frame clones and drops some. Counted here are under 300,000 clones, 93% occurring once; the ten biggest clones make up less than 0.65%. The sample was peripheral blood, taken on day 0 of AZD1222 vaccination. The receptors shown here come from an adult in good health.

The V and J genes are TRBV18 and TRBJ1-2; 10 positions agree with TRBD1. Trimming cost V 2 bases and J 7 bases; bases outside gene matches: 13. This CDR3 has 17 residues. In germline, CDR1 is KGHSH, CDR2 LQKENI. Written as DNA, the CDR3 is TGTGCCAGCTCACCATTACGTCCGGGACAGGGGAAGGGTGGCTACACCTTC. The encoded protein is CASSPLRPGQGKGGYTF.

The chain is built from TRBV6-6 and TRBJ1-2, with 7 bases identical to TRBD1. Trimming at V came to 6 bases and at J to 8 bases, leaving 6 bases not matched to a gene. The CDR3 covers 12 residues. CDR1 is MNHNY and CDR2 is SVGAGI in the germline V gene (reference sequence). CDR3 coding DNA: TGTGCCAGCAGAGACAGGGTTAGCGGCTACACCTTC. Translating gives CASRDRVSGYTF.

The rearrangement uses TRBV27 and TRBJ2-3; D gene unclear. Per germline, CDR1 MNHEY and CDR2 SMNVEV (reference sequence). V gave up 6 bases and J gave up 4 bases, with 8 bases separating them. The CDR3 is 12 residues long. CDR3 region: CASRREADTQYF. CDR3 coding DNA: TGTGCCAGCAGAAGAGAAGCAGATACGCAGTATTTT.

The gene calls are TRBV7-8 and TRBJ2-7; the D gene could be TRBD1 or TRBD2 (5 bases each). This CDR3 region has 11 residues. Trimming stripped 3 bases from V and 9 bases from J, with 9 bases between. In germline, CDR1 is SGHVS, CDR2 FQNEAQ. The CDR3 coding sequence is TGTGCCAGCAGCTTGGGGGAAGGGCAGTACTTC. It specifies CASSLGEGQYF.

The CDR3 reads CATSDLPTGGYTF. The CDR3 nucleotides read TGTGCCACCAGTGATCTCCCGACGGGAGGCTACACCTTC. This chain uses TRBV24-1 with TRBJ1-2; D not certain. The CDR3 consists of 13 residues. CDR1 is KGHDR, CDR2 SFDVKD, per germline. V shed 3 bases and J shed 8 bases, with 12 bases lying between them.

The count of this clone is one. The chain is built from TRBV19 and TRBJ1-3; D remains unclear. Per the germline V gene, CDR1 is LNHDA and CDR2 is SQIVND (reference sequence). There are 13 residues in the CDR3. Deletions cut 6 bases from V and 0 bases from J, with 6 bases between. CDR3 protein: CASSTVSGNTIYF. In DNA form, the CDR3 reads TGTGCCAGTAGCACGGTCTCTGGAAACACCATATATTTT.

The V call is TRBV11-2, the J call TRBJ1-1; no firm D call. This CDR3 contains 13 residues. V was clipped by 1 base and J by 6 bases, with 9 bases between them. Germline assignment: CDR1 SGHAT and CDR2 FQNNGV. Written as DNA, the CDR3 is TGTGCCAGCAGCTTAGTCGAGGAGGCTGAAGCTTTCTTT. It translates to CASSLVEEAEAFF.

V usage is TRBV5-6 and J usage is TRBJ1-2; 9 bases map to TRBD1. CDR3 length: 17 amino acids. J gave up 0 bases and V 2 bases, and 8 bases lay outside the gene matches. CDR1 is SGHDT, CDR2 YYEEEE, per germline. CDR3 loop: CASSFLGQGLANYGYTF. In DNA, the CDR3 is TGTGCCAGCAGCTTCCTCGGACAGGGGTTAGCTAACTATGGCTACACCTTC.

CDR3 residues: CASSSSLKYEAFF. The CDR3 nucleotides are TGTGCCAGCAGTTCCTCACTGAAGTATGAAGCTTTCTTT. The rearrangement joins TRBV12-3 or TRBV12-4 to TRBJ1-1, with D unresolved. Trimming left V 4 bases short and J 7 bases short, with 13 bases between. This CDR3 comprises 13 residues.

This clone showed up just a few times. This rearrangement joins TRBV28 to TRBJ1-2; 8 bases line up with TRBD1. The CDR3 is made up of 15 amino acids. Per the germline V gene, CDR1 is MDHEN and CDR2 is SYDVKM. V dropped 6 bases and J dropped 0; count of bases not matched to a gene: 6. The CDR3 loop reads CASRMGDRPNYGYTF. CDR3 nucleotides: TGTGCCAGCAGGATGGGGGACAGGCCTAACTATGGCTACACCTTC.

The J gene is TRBJ1-2, the V gene TRBV5-1; 10 bases align to TRBD1. This CDR3 spans 15 amino acids. Germline V gene sequence: CDR1 SGHRS, CDR2 YFSETQ. After removal of 3 bases from V and 2 bases from J, the junction contained 4 bases not matched to a gene. CDR3 in amino acids: CASSWGQGTNYGYTF. The CDR3 nucleotides are TGCGCCAGCAGCTGGGGACAGGGGACCAACTATGGCTACACCTTC.

As for this clone: Other DNA sequences from this sample encode an identical CDR3 as well. The V call is TRBV5-1, the J call TRBJ2-3; 10 bases line up with TRBD1. J gave up 4 bases and V 4 bases, and 3 bases lay outside the gene matches. This CDR3 has 14 amino acids. Looked up from germline, CDR1 is SGHRS and CDR2 is YFSETQ. CDR3 DNA: TGCGCCAGCAGCCCCGGGACAGGGGCAGATACGCAGTATTTT. It codes for CASSPGTGADTQYF. The variable domain in full, completed from reference TRBV5-1 and TRBJ2-3, reads KAGVTQTPRYLIKTRGQQVTLSCSPISGHRSVSWYQQTPGQGLQFLFEYFSETQRNKGNFPGRFSGRQFSNSRSEMNVSTLELGDSALYLCASSPGTGADTQYFGPGTRLTVL.

The chain joins TRBV2 to TRBJ2-7, with no clear D. The V end was cut by 0 bases, the J end by 8 bases, with 11 bases between. The CDR3 has 13 residues. Germline assignment: CDR1 SNHLY and CDR2 FYNNEI. CDR3 coding DNA: TGTGCCAGCAGTGAAGCCCCCCGTGTCAAGCAGTACTTC. It is translated as CASSEAPRVKQYF.

The chain joins TRBV5-1 to TRBJ2-1; D is unclear. Per germline, CDR1 SGHRS and CDR2 YFSETQ. This CDR3 has 13 residues. V lost 1 base and J lost 3, with 5 bases in between. The CDR3 sequence: CASSLQVYNEQFF. CDR3 coding DNA: TGCGCCAGCAGCTTGCAGGTCTACAATGAGCAGTTCTTC. Full variable domain (missing parts from reference TRBV5-1 and TRBJ2-1): KAGVTQTPRYLIKTRGQQVTLSCSPISGHRSVSWYQQTPGQGLQFLFEYFSETQRNKGNFPGRFSGRQFSNSRSEMNVSTLELGDSALYLCASSLQVYNEQFFGPGTRLTVL.

In DNA form, the CDR3 reads TGTGCCAGCAGCTTGTTGGACAGGGGAGAGTCACCCCTCCACTTT. Protein sequence: CASSLLDRGESPLHF. The chain joins TRBV5-5 to TRBJ1-6, with TRBD1 matching 9 bases. CDR1 and CDR2 (germline): SGHKS, YYEKEE (reference sequence). There are 15 residues in the CDR3. The V gene end was trimmed by 1 base and the J gene end by 10 bases; junction bases not matched to a gene: 6.

This clone has just one count. The chain uses TRBV5-4 and TRBJ2-7; 9 bases agree with TRBD2. CDR1 is SGHNT and CDR2 is YYREEE in the germline V gene (reference sequence). There are 15 residues in the CDR3. V lost 2 bases and J lost 5; bases outside the gene matches: 8. CDR3 sequence: CASSFSGLASHEQYF. CDR3 nucleotides: TGTGCCAGCAGCTTCTCGGGACTAGCTTCCCACGAGCAGTACTTC.

V is TRBV5-5 and J is TRBJ1-5; D unclear. The CDR3 has 16 amino acids. V was shortened by 4 bases and J by 1 base, with 15 bases between the two germline ends. Germline assignment: CDR1 SGHKS and CDR2 YYEKEE (reference sequence). In DNA form, the CDR3 reads TGTGCCAGCAGCCCGTACCCTTACAGCAGCAATCAGCCCCAGCATTTT. Amino acid sequence: CASSPYPYSSNQPQHF.

The rearrangement links TRBV12-5 to TRBJ1-2; D gene unclear. CDR1 and CDR2 from the germline V gene are LGHNT and FRNRAP. The CDR3 covers 12 residues. The V and J ends lost 6 bases and 0 bases respectively, with 5 bases between them. This chain's CDR3 is CASGYSNYGYTF. The CDR3, as DNA: TGTGCTAGTGGGTATTCTAACTATGGCTACACCTTC.

The chain is built from TRBV6-5 and TRBJ1-2; 11 nucleotides line up with TRBD1. Germline CDR1 and CDR2: MNHEY and SVGAGI. V lost 5 bases to trimming and J lost 3 bases; unmatched junction nucleotides: 5. This CDR3 contains 15 residues. This CDR3 reads CASSLGQGADYGYTF. The DNA for the CDR3 is TGTGCCAGCAGTCTAGGACAGGGGGCTGACTATGGCTACACCTTC.

In its sample, this clone was seen once. This rearrangement joins TRBV6-1 to TRBJ2-6; no clear D gene. Trimming pared 1 base from V and 2 bases from J, leaving 9 bases between. Looked up from germline, CDR1 is MNHNS and CDR2 is SASEGT. This CDR3 is built from 16 residues. The CDR3 here is CASSEVINPGANVLTF. Written as DNA, the CDR3 is TGTGCCAGCAGTGAAGTCATCAACCCTGGGGCCAACGTCCTGACTTTC.

The chain links TRBV6-5 to TRBJ2-5, with TRBD2 as a possible D gene (5 bases). Germline loops: CDR1 MNHEY, CDR2 SVGAGI. Trimming took off 3 bases at V and 4 bases at J, with 9 bases between the two ends. The CDR3 runs 13 residues. The CDR3 DNA is TGTGCCAGCAGTTATCGGAGGAGAGAGACCCAGTACTTC. Translation gives CASSYRRRETQYF.

Concerning this clone itself: At one of its ends the junction is not consistent with the germline gene, which may arise from a read error. The chain uses TRBV7-9 and TRBJ1-6; D not certain. Germline values: CDR1 SEHNR, CDR2 FQNEAQ (reference sequence). CDR3 length equals 16 residues. The DNA for the CDR3 is TGTGCCAGCACCTTATCCGCAAGCTCCTATAATTCACCCCTCCACTTT. Translated: CASTLSASSYNSPLHF.